This T cell receptor beta chain appears in the sequencing data of a study of T-cell memory formation after mild COVID-19. Broader study findings: Contracting clones localized mainly to CM and EM when CD4+ and mainly to EMRA when CD8+. In pre-infection memory, a portion of responding clones appeared, which suggested that cross-reactive memory joined.

A note on this clonotype: The antigen is unknown.

Trimming took off 3 bases at V and 5 bases at J, with 13 bases between the two ends. The CDR3 has 13 amino acids. Germline V CDR1 and CDR2: DFQATT, SNEGSKA (reference sequence). TCRdb redid the calling of the 5' RACE reads with MiXCR, one entry per CDR3 protein. The sample gives 200,000 to 250,000 distinct CDR3 sequences, just over 9.5% of which show up once; around 3.3% is in the top ten. The TCR comes from a man between 18 and 35 years old who had mild COVID-19 (a few samples of this study predate the infection). Cell type and time point are not known. The V and J genes are TRBV20-1 and TRBJ2-5; no reliable D call. Material for sequencing was PBMCs or a T cell subset sorted from them (not recorded which). CDR3 region: CSASLAYGETQYF. DNA for the CDR3: TGCAGTGCTAGTTTGGCGTACGGGGAGACCCAGTACTTC.